These 9 T cell receptor beta chains share one sample of origin, sequenced in a study of cytomegalovirus exposure and HLA in healthy donors. Profiled with immunoSEQ multiplex PCR; TCRdb holds only in-frame clones, not every one. The data show about 78,000 clones, 90% to 96% seen once. Material: PBMCs. Receptors were obtained from a young man in good health and CMV-seropositive.

The rearrangement links TRBV4-1 to TRBJ2-1; 7 nucleotides agree with TRBD2. Germline CDR1 reads MGHRA; CDR2 reads YSYEKL. The V and J ends lost 4 bases and 8 bases, in that order; junction bases with no gene match: 5. CDR3 size: 13 residues. CDR3 DNA: TGCGCCAGCAGCCGGACTAGTTTGGATGAGCAGTTCTTC. Protein product: CASSRTSLDEQFF.

Turning to this clone: One end of the junction is discordant with germline, which a read error may explain. This chain links TRBV19 with TRBJ1-1, with no clear D. Germline assignment: CDR1 LNHDA and CDR2 SQIVND (reference sequence). The length of the CDR3 is 14 residues. The CDR3 region has the DNA TGTGCCAGTAGTTTAGACGAGGGAGGCACTGAAGCTTTCTTT. This translates into CASSLDEGGTEAFF.

The chain combines TRBV5-1 with TRBJ1-5, with D possibly TRBD1 on 5 matching bases. Trimming stripped 0 bases from V and 2 bases from J, with 12 bases between. Germline V gives CDR1 SGHRS, CDR2 YFSETQ. The CDR3 runs 16 residues. Here the CDR3 reads CASSLAGGDGNQPQHF. The CDR3 DNA sequence: TGCGCCAGCAGCTTGGCCGGGGGGGATGGCAATCAGCCCCAGCATTTT. The full variable domain, in which reference TRBV5-1 and TRBJ1-5 provide the parts outside the CDR3, is KAGVTQTPRYLIKTRGQQVTLSCSPISGHRSVSWYQQTPGQGLQFLFEYFSETQRNKGNFPGRFSGRQFSNSRSEMNVSTLELGDSALYLCASSLAGGDGNQPQHFGDGTRLSIL.

The V and J genes are TRBV19 and TRBJ1-4; D not certain. From germline, CDR1 is LNHDA and CDR2 SQIVND (reference sequence). The CDR3 consists of 13 residues. V was pared by 7 bases and J by 8 bases, with 14 bases between. In DNA, the CDR3 is TGTGCCAGTATGAGCCTTACCAAAGAAAAACTGTTTTTT. This codes for CASMSLTKEKLFF.

This rearrangement joins TRBV6-4 to TRBJ2-1; the D gene is possibly TRBD2 (6 bases). The length of the CDR3 is 15 residues. V lost 2 bases to trimming and J lost 7 bases, with 15 bases between them. From germline, CDR1 is MRHNA and CDR2 SNTAGT. DNA of the CDR3: TGTGCCAGCAGTGACGTGGGGACTGCTCGAAATGAGCAGTTCTTC. Translating gives CASSDVGTARNEQFF.

This chain joins TRBV19 and TRBJ2-1; the match to TRBD2 covers 11 bases. V dropped 5 bases and J dropped 4; count of bases not matched to a gene: 10. CDR1 is LNHDA, CDR2 SQIVND, per germline (reference sequence). CDR3 length equals 17 residues. The CDR3 reads CASSATLAGVGYNEQFF. The CDR3 nucleotides are TGTGCCAGTAGTGCAACACTAGCGGGAGTTGGATACAATGAGCAGTTCTTC.

This clone was observed a handful of times. The gene calls are TRBV30 and TRBJ1-5; the match to TRBD1 covers 7 bases. The germline CDR1 and CDR2 sequences are GTSNPN and SVGIG (reference sequence). Trimming at V came to 4 bases and at J to 3 bases, leaving 6 bases not matched to a gene. CDR3 length equals 14 residues. The DNA for the CDR3 is TGTGCCTGGAATCGACAGGGAAACAATCAGCCCCAGCATTTT. Residues: CAWNRQGNNQPQHF. The full variable domain, its missing parts supplied by reference TRBV30 and TRBJ1-5, is SQTIHQWPATLVQPVGSPLSLECTVEGTSNPNLYWYRQAAGRGLQLLFYSVGIGQISSEVPQNLSASRPQDRQFILSSKKLLLSDSGFYLCAWNRQGNNQPQHFGDGTRLSIL.

CDR3 loop: CASSLEPGVAYEQYF. The CDR3 region has the DNA TGTGCCAGCAGCTTGGAACCGGGGGTCGCCTACGAGCAGTACTTC. The V and J genes are TRBV5-5 and TRBJ2-7; D might be TRBD2 (6 bases). There are 15 residues in the CDR3. Germline CDR1 SGHKS, CDR2 YYEKEE (reference sequence). V was pared by 0 bases and J by 2 bases, with 12 bases between. The whole variable domain, remainder taken from reference TRBV5-5 and TRBJ2-7, is DAGVTQSPTHLIKTRGQQVTLRCSPISGHKSVSWYQQVLGQGPQFIFQYYEKEERGRGNFPDRFSARQFPNYSSELNVNALLLGDSALYLCASSLEPGVAYEQYFGPGTRLTVT.

The V call is TRBV19, the J call TRBJ2-7, with TRBD2 identical over 13 bases. Germline CDR1 and CDR2: LNHDA and SQIVND (reference sequence). Losses at the gene ends were 8 bases for V and 2 bases for J; bases not matched to a gene: 3. The CDR3 totals 14 residues. DNA of the CDR3: TGTGCCAGTGCGGGACTAGCGGGACCCTACGAGCAGTACTTC. Translating it yields CASAGLAGPYEQYF.